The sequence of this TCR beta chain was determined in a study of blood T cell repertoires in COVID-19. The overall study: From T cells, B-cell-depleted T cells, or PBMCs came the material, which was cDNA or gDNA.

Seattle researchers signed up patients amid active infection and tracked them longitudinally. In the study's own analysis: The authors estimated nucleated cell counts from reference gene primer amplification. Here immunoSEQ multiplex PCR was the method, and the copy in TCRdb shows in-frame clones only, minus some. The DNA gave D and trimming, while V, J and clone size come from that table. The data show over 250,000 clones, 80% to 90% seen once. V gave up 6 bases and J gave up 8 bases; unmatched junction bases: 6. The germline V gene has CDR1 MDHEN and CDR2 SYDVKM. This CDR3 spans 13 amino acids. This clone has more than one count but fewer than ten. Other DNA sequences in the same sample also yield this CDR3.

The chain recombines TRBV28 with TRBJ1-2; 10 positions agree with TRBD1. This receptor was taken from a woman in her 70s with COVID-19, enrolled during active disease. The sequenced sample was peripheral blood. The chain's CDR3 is CASRRQGAGGYTF. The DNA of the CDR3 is TGTGCCAGCAGAAGACAGGGGGCAGGCGGCTACACCTTC.